Reported below is one T cell receptor beta chain. Its antigen is not known. V dropped 5 bases and J dropped 2; count of bases not matched to a gene: 7. The CDR3 sequence is 15 residues long. Germline CDR1 MNHNS, CDR2 SASEGT. Donors were drawn from the approximately 120-subject validation cohort, separate from the roughly 610-subject first cohort. The data were taken from a study of cytomegalovirus exposure and HLA in healthy donors. Whole-study findings and limits: First-cohort TCR clusters were later found to tend to co-occur in the 120 validation repertoires. The classifier, whose performance was assessed in both the original and validation cohorts, reportedly diagnosed cytomegalovirus status with high specificity and sensitivity. Across donors, most TCRs were seen rarely, yet some public ones were widespread.

Sequenced by immunoSEQ multiplex PCR; TCRdb stores in-frame clones only, minus some. In the table there are about 150,000 clones, more than 75% of which are singletons. Sequencing input: PBMCs. This clonotype was sampled from a man aged 18-30 years in good health and CMV-seronegative. V gene TRBV6-1 combines with J gene TRBJ2-7, with 9 bases that match TRBD2. CDR3: CASSIRTSATYEQYF. DNA for the CDR3: TGTGCCAGCAGTATCAGGACTAGCGCGACCTACGAGCAGTACTTC.